One sample yielded the 3 T cell receptor beta chains listed below, sequenced in a study of shared clonotypes between healthy human individuals. Assay: immunoSEQ multiplex PCR; the TCRdb copy retains only in-frame clones and omits some. The table has over a million clones, 95% to 99% seen once. Sequencing was performed on naive CD4+ T cells sorted from blood. Subset specified: CD45RA+ positively selected. All receptors derive from a man aged 25 to 40 in good health.

The DNA of the CDR3 is TGTGCCAGTAGTATAGCGGGAAGTTTTAATCCCCAGCATTTT. Translating gives CASSIAGSFNPQHF. V is TRBV19 and J is TRBJ1-5; D is undetermined. Per germline, CDR1 LNHDA and CDR2 SQIVND (reference sequence). This CDR3 has 14 amino acids. V dropped 1 base and J dropped 10 bases, with 14 bases sitting between them.

This clone is a singleton in its sample. This rearrangement joins TRBV6-5 to TRBJ1-4, with 7 bases lining up with TRBD1. After removal of 6 bases from V and 8 bases from J, the junction contained 9 bases not matched to a gene. Germline CDR1 and CDR2: MNHEY and SVGAGI. The CDR3 spans 14 residues. The CDR3 reads CASSHRGGGEKLFF. Here the CDR3 DNA reads TGTGCCAGCAGCCACAGGGGAGGTGGGGAAAAACTGTTTTTT.

The chain has TRBV5-1 and TRBJ2-2; D not certain. Germline values: CDR1 SGHRS, CDR2 YFSETQ. The V end lost 1 base, the J end lost 1 base, and 8 bases lay between the germline ends. CDR3 length: 15 amino acids. The CDR3 loop is CASSLTMMNTGELFF. CDR3 nucleotide sequence: TGCGCCAGCAGCTTGACGATGATGAACACCGGGGAGCTGTTTTTT.